The entry below gives a single TCR beta chain sequence along with its context. Its target is not known. Produced via immunoSEQ multiplex PCR; TCRdb's table is partial and in-frame only. The sample lists over 70,000 clones; roughly 90% were seen once. This specimen belongs to a study of graft-versus-host responses after intestinal transplantation. The source of this sequence is a human donor who was the organ donor for an intestinal transplant. The source was unstimulated CD8+ T cells sorted from spleen or lymph node cells, collected before transplant.

The CDR3 DNA follows: TGTGCCAGCAGCTCACAGGGGCAAGGCACAGATACGCAGTATTTT. It yields the protein CASSSQGQGTDTQYF. This chain links TRBV28 with TRBJ2-3, with TRBD1 matching 7 bases. The length of the CDR3 is 15 residues. CDR1 and CDR2 (germline): MDHEN, SYDVKM. J gave up 1 base and V 6 bases, and 7 bases lay outside the gene matches. The variable domain in full, with the rest retrieved from reference TRBV28 and TRBJ2-3, is DVKVTQSSRYLVKRTGEKVFLECVQDMDHENMFWYRQDPGLGLRLIYFSYDVKMKEKGDIPEGYSVSREKKERFSLILESASTNQTSMYLCASSSQGQGTDTQYFGPGTRLTVL.